Shown below are 16 T cell receptor beta chains from a single sample sequenced in a study of T cell changes during pregnancy in multiple sclerosis. The data were produced by immunoSEQ multiplex PCR, yet TCRdb's version contains in-frame clones alone and is incomplete. The sample lists around 100,000 clones, roughly 90% occurring once. The source was peripheral blood, collected after pregnancy. The receptors derive from a female donor with multiple sclerosis, enrolled in a pregnancy study.

This chain uses TRBV28 with TRBJ1-1; D ambiguous. Germline V gives CDR1 MDHEN, CDR2 SYDVKM. Trimming stripped 3 bases from V and 0 bases from J, with 11 bases between. CDR3 length: 15 amino acids. For the CDR3, the DNA is TGTGCCAGCAGTTTTTCAGCCACAGTGAACACTGAAGCTTTCTTT. It is translated as CASSFSATVNTEAFF.

The chain employs TRBV11-2 and TRBJ1-2; 7 bases line up with TRBD1. The CDR3 contains 17 residues. The V segment lost 1 base and the J segment 1 base; nucleotides outside the gene matches: 9. Germline V lookup: CDR1 SGHAT, CDR2 FQNNGV. The CDR3 here is CASSLGGGQGDNYGYTF. The DNA for the CDR3 is TGTGCCAGCAGCTTAGGCGGAGGTCAGGGGGATAACTATGGCTACACCTTC.

CDR3 coding DNA: TGTGCCAGCAGATCTGACTGGCCCACAGATACGCAGTATTTT. Translation gives CASRSDWPTDTQYF. The chain combines TRBV28 with TRBJ2-3; no definite D call. V gave up 6 bases and J gave up 2 bases, with 12 bases separating them. The CDR3 extends over 14 amino acids. Germline lookup yields CDR1 MDHEN and CDR2 SYDVKM.

The rearrangement uses TRBV7-2 and TRBJ2-1; 13 positions match TRBD2. The CDR3 totals 15 residues. Germline lookup yields CDR1 SGHTA and CDR2 FQGNSA. The ends lost 6 bases at V and 9 bases at J; junction bases unmatched: 8. CDR3 residues: CASRVGLAGVAEQFF. The CDR3 DNA is TGTGCCAGCAGGGTCGGACTAGCGGGAGTTGCTGAGCAGTTCTTC.

This chain uses TRBV15 with TRBJ1-6; unclear D gene. This CDR3 region has 16 residues. Trimming took off 4 bases at V and 6 bases at J, with 16 bases between the two ends. Germline V gives CDR1 LNHNV, CDR2 YYDKDF (reference sequence). CDR3 in DNA: TGTGCCACCAGCACCCGAGACGCGGGCCGTAATTCACCCCTCCACTTT. This gives the protein CATSTRDAGRNSPLHF.

The chain uses TRBV19 and TRBJ1-3; D is unresolved. The CDR3 totals 14 residues. Germline V gene sequence: CDR1 LNHDA, CDR2 SQIVND (reference sequence). V was shortened by 3 bases and J by 4 bases, with 10 bases between the two germline ends. The CDR3 DNA reads TGTGCCAGTAGTATGCAGGCGGGCGGAAACACCATATATTTT. It specifies CASSMQAGGNTIYF. Variable domain in full (rest from reference TRBV19 and TRBJ1-3): DGGITQSPKYLFRKEGQNVTLSCEQNLNHDAMYWYRQDPGQGLRLIYYSQIVNDFQKGDIAEGYSVSREKKESFPLTVTSAQKNPTAFYLCASSMQAGGNTIYFGEGSWLTVV.

The rearrangement joins TRBV15 to TRBJ2-1; D is possibly TRBD1 (6 bases). V dropped 9 bases and J dropped 8 bases, with 20 bases sitting between them. Germline-derived CDR1 and CDR2 are LNHNV and YYDKDF (reference sequence). This CDR3 contains 14 residues. For the CDR3, the DNA is TGTGCCACTAGCCCGAGGGGGTCAGATTATGAGCAGTTCTTC. Its translation: CATSPRGSDYEQFF.

The J gene is TRBJ2-5, the V gene TRBV7-9; 9 nucleotides line up with TRBD1. This CDR3 spans 17 amino acids. Germline CDR1 is SEHNR and CDR2 is FQNEAQ (reference sequence). After removal of 5 bases from V and 1 base from J, the junction contained 11 bases not matched to a gene. The DNA of the CDR3 is TGTGCCAGCAGCCTCCCTGGGAGGACAGGGGTCCAAGAGACCCAGTACTTC. Protein: CASSLPGRTGVQETQYF. The variable domain in full, completed from reference TRBV7-9 and TRBJ2-5, reads DTGVSQNPRHKITKRGQNVTFRCDPISEHNRLYWYRQTLGQGPEFLTYFQNEAQLEKSRLLSDRFSAERPKGSFSTLEIQRTEQGDSAMYLCASSLPGRTGVQETQYFGPGTRLLVL.

The chain combines TRBV19 with TRBJ2-5; D not resolved. Trimming pared 1 base from V and 2 bases from J, leaving 5 bases between. The CDR3 spans 13 residues. Germline-derived CDR1 and CDR2 are LNHDA and SQIVND (reference sequence). CDR3 residues: CASSIGRQETQYF. The CDR3 DNA follows: TGTGCCAGTAGTATAGGGCGGCAAGAGACCCAGTACTTC.

The chain combines TRBV25-1 with TRBJ2-7; D may be TRBD1 (5 bases). CDR1 and CDR2 (germline): MGHDK, SYGVNS. V lost 2 bases and J 6 bases, leaving 14 bases between the germline ends. This CDR3 is 14 amino acids long. In nucleotides, the CDR3 is TGTGCCAGCAGTGAAACAGGAGCATTTCCCGAGCAGTACTTC. Translation gives CASSETGAFPEQYF.

The genes are TRBV27 and TRBJ1-5; maybe TRBD1 (5 bases). This CDR3 spans 17 amino acids. CDR1 is MNHEY, CDR2 SMNVEV, per germline (reference sequence). Trimming shortened V by 3 bases and J by 0 bases, and 15 bases separated the two germline ends. CDR3 sequence (DNA): TGTGCCAGCAGTTTTAGGGGTCCAAGTTATAGCAATCAGCCCCAGCATTTT. Its translation is CASSFRGPSYSNQPQHF.

A note on this clone: Compared with germline, one end of the junction differs, possibly owing to a read error. The CDR3 DNA reads TGTGCTAGCAGCCCGGACAGGACCGGGGAGCTGTTTTTT. It codes for CASSPDRTGELFF. The chain carries TRBV7-7 and TRBJ2-2; 7 bases fit TRBD1. Per the germline V gene, CDR1 is SSHAT and CDR2 is FNYEAQ (reference sequence). The CDR3 is 13 residues long. Complete variable domain (other parts from reference TRBV7-7 and TRBJ2-2): GAGVSQSPRYKVTKRGQDVTLRCDPISSHATLYWYQQALGQGPEFLTYFNYEAQPDKSGLPSDRFSAERPEGSISTLTIQRTEQRDSAMYRCASSPDRTGELFFGEGSRLTVL.

The chain employs TRBV18 and TRBJ2-1; 14 bases are shared with TRBD2. The CDR3 is made up of 15 amino acids. V lost 6 bases and J lost 10; bases outside the gene matches: 8. The germline CDR1 and CDR2 sequences are KGHSH and LQKENI. The CDR3 protein is CASSSGTSGSMEQFF. Written as DNA, the CDR3 is TGTGCCAGCTCGTCCGGGACTAGCGGGAGTATGGAGCAGTTCTTC.

V usage is TRBV4-3 and J usage is TRBJ2-5; the match to TRBD1 covers 8 bases. The CDR3 is 15 residues long. Trimming cost V 4 bases and J 5 bases; bases outside gene matches: 9. Looked up from germline, CDR1 is LGHNA and CDR2 is YSLEER. This chain's CDR3 is CASSLRTGMAETQYF. CDR3 coding DNA: TGCGCCAGCAGCCTCCGGACAGGGATGGCGGAGACCCAGTACTTC.

V is TRBV9 and J is TRBJ2-2; 7 positions agree with TRBD1. CDR3 length equals 15 residues. The germline gives CDR1 SGDLS, CDR2 YYNGEE. Trimming at V came to 0 bases and at J to 8 bases, leaving 7 bases not matched to a gene. CDR3 nucleotide sequence: TGTGCCAGCAGCGTAGTGGGACAGCCCCGGGGGGAGCTGTTTTTT. This sequence encodes CASSVVGQPRGELFF.

As concerns this clone: Other DNA sequences within the sample encode an identical CDR3. The V gene is TRBV5-1, the J gene TRBJ1-1; 8 bases align to TRBD1. Looked up from germline, CDR1 is SGHRS and CDR2 is YFSETQ. Losses at the gene ends were 4 bases for V and 4 bases for J; bases not matched to a gene: 6. This CDR3 contains 14 residues. In DNA form, the CDR3 reads TGCGCCAGCAGCCCTGGACAGGGAGGCACTGAAGCTTTCTTT. Its translation: CASSPGQGGTEAFF.